Shown below are 22 T cell receptor beta chains from a single sample sequenced in a study of T cells in Graves' hyperthyroidism and ophthalmopathy. Amplified TCR beta CDR3 regions came from RNA transcripts. The primer set for the first-round RT-PCR of the TCR CDR3 was HTBI. In TCRdb, the multiplex PCR reads were re-called with MiXCR into one record per CDR3 protein. The sample consists of 94,000 or so distinct CDR3 sequences, about 51% of them appearing once. Sequencing was done on a sample of blood. The receptors come from a woman aged 40 to 49 with Graves' hyperthyroidism.

This clonotype was counted ten times or more. This chain joins TRBV6-6 and TRBJ1-2, with D unclear. The length of the CDR3 is 14 residues. V was trimmed by 0 bases and J by 4 bases, leaving 9 bases between them. Germline values: CDR1 MNHNY, CDR2 SVGAGI (reference sequence). The CDR3 sequence: CASSYSKIFYGYTF. In nucleotides, the CDR3 is TGTGCCAGCAGTTACTCGAAGATCTTCTATGGCTACACCTTC.

This clonotype has ten or more counts. The chain combines TRBV12-3 or TRBV12-4 with TRBJ1-6, with 7 bases fitting TRBD1. The CDR3 runs 16 residues. The J segment lost 3 bases and the V segment lost 5 bases, leaving 7 bases of the junction unmatched. CDR3 in DNA: TGTGCCAGCAGTCTATTACAGGGGAACTATAATTCACCCCTCCACTTT. Translated: CASSLLQGNYNSPLHF.

This clonotype was recorded a few times. This chain connects TRBV29-1 to TRBJ2-7; TRBD1 aligns across 9 bases. CDR3 size: 13 residues. CDR1 is SQVTM and CDR2 is ANQGSEA in the germline V gene. Trimming cost V 5 bases and J 3 bases; bases outside gene matches: 5. CDR3 region: CSVPGQGSYEQYF. The CDR3 DNA is TGCAGCGTTCCGGGACAGGGAAGCTACGAGCAGTACTTC.

This clonotype showed up just once. V usage is TRBV7-2 and J usage is TRBJ2-7; TRBD2 matches 7 bases. V lost 5 bases and J lost 7; bases outside the gene matches: 8. The germline gives CDR1 SGHTA, CDR2 FQGNSA. CDR3 size: 13 residues. CDR3 sequence (DNA): TGTGCCAGCAGCGAGGGAGGGCTGGGGGAGCAGTACTTC. It specifies CASSEGGLGEQYF.

Details on this clonotype: A much larger clone lies a single base off, so this may be a read error. The chain has TRBV29-1 and TRBJ1-4; TRBD1 might be the D (5 bases). CDR3 length: 14 amino acids. Germline CDR1 and CDR2: SQVTM and ANQGSEA. Trimming cost V 8 bases and J 6 bases, with 19 bases left between them. The CDR3 DNA sequence: TGCAGCTTCGGGCAGGAGGTAGGGGATGAAAAACTGTTTTTT. Amino acids: CSFGQEVGDEKLFF. Variable domain in full (rest from reference TRBV29-1 and TRBJ1-4): SAVISQKPSRDICQRGTSLTIQCQVDSQVTMMFWYRQQPGQSLTLIATANQGSEATYESGFVIDKFPISRPNLTFSTLTVSNMSPEDSSIYLCSFGQEVGDEKLFFGSGTQLSVL.

Only one count was recorded for this clonotype. The chain combines TRBV2 with TRBJ1-3; TRBD1 aligns across 7 bases. Losses at the gene ends were 6 bases for V and 0 bases for J; bases not matched to a gene: 8. CDR1 and CDR2 (germline): SNHLY, FYNNEI. CDR3 length: 16 amino acids. This chain's CDR3 is CASRAGTASSGNTIYF. For the CDR3, the DNA is TGTGCCAGCAGAGCCGGGACAGCGTCCTCTGGAAACACCATATATTTT.

This clonotype was observed at least ten times. The chain employs TRBV5-6 and TRBJ2-5; maybe TRBD1 (6 bases). Germline V gene sequence: CDR1 SGHDT, CDR2 YYEEEE. The V and J ends lost 0 bases and 1 base respectively, with 13 bases between them. The CDR3 consists of 16 residues. CDR3 coding DNA: TGTGCCAGCAGCTTGGTTACAGGGAGCTCCCAAGAGACCCAGTACTTC. Protein product: CASSLVTGSSQETQYF.

Of note for this clonotype: The final CDR3 position lacks the conserved phenylalanine or tryptophan, pointing to a likely read error. The DNA is left out, because the CDR3 cannot be placed on it with certainty; the CDR3 is given as TCRdb lists it. This sequence joins TRBV7-8 and TRBJ1-2; TRBD1 is the table's D call, not checked against the DNA. Germline values: CDR1 SGHVS, CDR2 FQNEAQ. The CDR3 totals 11 residues, both ends included. The CDR3 loop is CASSLGGQETY.

Notes on this clonotype: The final CDR3 position lacks the conserved phenylalanine or tryptophan, pointing to a likely read error. In DNA form, the CDR3 reads TGTGCCAGCAGCAGGGCAGGCGCGAACTCCTACGAGCAGTACTCC. Translation gives CASSRAGANSYEQYS. The chain is built from TRBV7-2 and TRBJ2-7; D remains ambiguous. The CDR3 is 15 residues long. V shed 5 bases and J shed 0 bases, with 14 bases lying between them. CDR1 and CDR2 from the germline V gene are SGHTA and FQGNSA.

This clonotype came up many times. The V and J genes are TRBV2 and TRBJ2-7, with TRBD1 matching 8 bases. The CDR3 extends over 13 amino acids. CDR1 and CDR2 (germline): SNHLY, FYNNEI. After removal of 6 bases from V and 5 bases from J, the junction contained 6 bases not matched to a gene. As DNA, the CDR3 is TGTGCCAGCAGCGGGACAGGACGACACGAGCAGTACTTC. This translates into CASSGTGRHEQYF.

The rearrangement joins TRBV7-9 to TRBJ2-5; D tentatively fits TRBD1 or TRBD2 (5 bases each). Germline CDR1 is SEHNR and CDR2 is FQNEAQ (reference sequence). The CDR3 length is 13 residues. The ends were cut back, 5 bases at V and 9 bases at J, with 16 bases in the middle. The CDR3 protein is CASSDSAGQPQYF. DNA for the CDR3: TGTGCCAGCAGCGACAGTGCGGGCCAGCCCCAGTACTTC.

About this clonotype itself: This is likely a read error, given that the CDR3 carries no conserved phenylalanine or tryptophan at its end. The chain is built from TRBV25-1 and TRBJ1-1; D is possibly TRBD1 (6 bases). The CDR3 contains 13 residues. CDR1 is MGHDK and CDR2 is SYGVNS in the germline V gene. The CDR3 reads CASAAGAWTEAFL. The CDR3 DNA reads as TGTGCTAGCGCAGCGGGGGCTTGGACTGAAGCTTTCCTT.

The chain couples TRBV29-1 to TRBJ1-4; 7 nucleotides align to TRBD1. Germline assignment: CDR1 SQVTM and CDR2 ANQGSEA. Trimming at V came to 3 bases and at J to 5 bases, leaving 9 bases not matched to a gene. CDR3 size: 15 residues. The CDR3 DNA sequence: TGCAGCGTTGACCCTAGCGGGACAGCAAATGAAAAACTGTTTTTT. It codes for CSVDPSGTANEKLFF.

V usage is TRBV2 and J usage is TRBJ2-7; D ambiguous. CDR1 SNHLY and CDR2 FYNNEI come from the germline V gene. This CDR3 contains 14 residues. V was trimmed by 6 bases and J by 3 bases, leaving 15 bases between them. The CDR3: CASRPGSSGYEQYF. CDR3 nucleotides: TGTGCCAGCAGGCCCGGGTCTTCGGGCTACGAGCAGTACTTC.

Note on this clonotype: At one boundary the junction diverges from the germline segment, which might be a read error. The chain uses TRBV7-2 and TRBJ2-2, with 10 bases matching TRBD2. The CDR3 has 16 amino acids. Per the germline V gene, CDR1 is SGHTA and CDR2 is FQGNSA. The CDR3 region has the DNA TGTGCCAGCGGCTTTATCGCTAGCGGGAGAGGCGGGGAGCTGCTTTTT. Its translation is CASGFIASGRGGELLF. The variable domain in full, completed from reference TRBV7-2 and TRBJ2-2, reads GAGVSQSPSNKVTEKGKDVELRCDPISGHTALYWYRQSLGQGLEFLIYFQGNSAPDKSGLPSDRFSAERTGGSVSTLTIQRTQQEDSAVYLCASGFIASGRGGELLFGEGSRLTVL.

The chain recombines TRBV28 with TRBJ2-5; no firm D call. The CDR3 has 15 residues. The germline V and J ends were trimmed by 3 bases and 5 bases, with 16 bases remaining between them. Germline values: CDR1 MDHEN, CDR2 SYDVKM. CDR3 residues: CASSFPSWPQETQYF. CDR3 DNA: TGTGCCAGCAGTTTCCCCTCCTGGCCGCAGGAGACCCAGTACTTC. Full variable domain (outside the CDR3, taken from reference TRBV28 and TRBJ2-5): DVKVTQSSRYLVKRTGEKVFLECVQDMDHENMFWYRQDPGLGLRLIYFSYDVKMKEKGDIPEGYSVSREKKERFSLILESASTNQTSMYLCASSFPSWPQETQYFGPGTRLLVL.

As for this clonotype: A much larger clonotype is one base distant, so this may be a read error. This chain connects TRBV4-1 to TRBJ2-2; D is perhaps TRBD1 or TRBD2 (5 bases each). The CDR3 totals 13 residues. CDR1 is MGHRA and CDR2 is YSYEKL in the germline V gene. Here the CDR3 DNA reads TGCGCCAGCAGCCAACGGACATTCGGGGAGCTGTCTTTT. Its translation: CASSQRTFGELSF.

The chain links TRBV10-3 to TRBJ2-5; tentative D call: TRBD2 (6 bases). CDR3 length equals 11 residues. V lost 5 bases and J lost 9, with 10 bases in between. Germline-derived CDR1 and CDR2 are ENHRY and SYGVKD. CDR3 region: CAISMREAQYF. The CDR3 bases are TGTGCCATCAGTATGAGGGAGGCCCAGTACTTC.

This rearrangement joins TRBV24-1 to TRBJ2-7; D is unresolved. Germline lookup yields CDR1 KGHDR and CDR2 SFDVKD. This CDR3 has 14 residues. V shed 7 bases and J shed 2 bases, with 14 bases lying between them. Here the CDR3 reads CATSAASVAYEQYF. DNA for the CDR3: TGTGCCACCAGCGCTGCGAGTGTGGCCTACGAGCAGTACTTC.

This sequence joins TRBV5-1 and TRBJ2-3; D not resolved. Germline CDR1 reads SGHRS; CDR2 reads YFSETQ. V lost 6 bases, J lost 2 bases, and 7 bases lay in between. There are 12 residues in the CDR3. The CDR3 nucleotides are TGCGCCAGCACCGGAGTCACAGATACGCAGTATTTT. Residues: CASTGVTDTQYF.

Many counts were recorded for this clonotype. The chain carries TRBV7-9 and TRBJ2-7; TRBD1 is a possible D gene (6 bases). CDR3 length: 15 amino acids. Germline-derived CDR1 and CDR2 are SEHNR and FQNEAQ (reference sequence). Trimming pared 8 bases from V and 4 bases from J, leaving 21 bases between. The CDR3 DNA reads TGTGCCAGCTCCGAACAGGGTGCTAGTTTGTACGAGCAGTACTTC. Its translation: CASSEQGASLYEQYF. The full variable domain, in which reference TRBV7-9 and TRBJ2-7 provide the parts outside the CDR3, is DTGVSQNPRHKITKRGQNVTFRCDPISEHNRLYWYRQTLGQGPEFLTYFQNEAQLEKSRLLSDRFSAERPKGSFSTLEIQRTEQGDSAMYLCASSEQGASLYEQYFGPGTRLTVT.

Many counts were recorded for this clonotype. The chain combines TRBV27 with TRBJ1-2; maybe TRBD1 (5 bases). Trimming took off 0 bases at V and 4 bases at J, with 12 bases between the two ends. The germline V gene encodes CDR1 MNHEY and CDR2 SMNVEV (reference sequence). This CDR3 is built from 15 residues. CDR3 amino acids: CASSLSVRGVYGYTF. DNA for the CDR3: TGTGCCAGCAGTTTATCCGTGCGGGGCGTCTATGGCTACACCTTC.